The 14 T cell receptor beta chains in this list originate from one sample, sequenced in a study of graft-versus-host responses after intestinal transplantation (dated by TCRdb to about 2021). Dithiothreitol, EDTA incubations and collagenase D digestion were used to isolate intraepithelial and lamina propria lymphocytes from graft specimens. Receptor amplification or capture employed the immunoSEQ multiplex PCR assay. Entries here come from immuneACCESS through TCRdb and include only in-frame sequences with V and J called. Some clones fail to appear in such tables; in the studies checked, an unresolved V gene covers under half of the shortfall, and the cause of the remainder is unknown. Here the sample has just under 65,000 clones; about 89% occur a single time. More than 1.5% of the sample rests with the top ten. The sequences come from ileum tissue, collected around 350 days after transplant. These TCRs come from a human patient who received an intestinal transplant, so some T cells may come from the graft donor.

DNA for the CDR3: TGTGCCAGCAGCTTACTGACAGGGGGTATCTCCTACGAGCAGTACTTC. Its translation is CASSLLTGGISYEQYF. The chain combines TRBV7-6 with TRBJ2-7, with 9 bases identical to TRBD1. Germline CDR1 and CDR2: SGHVS and FNYEAQ. CDR3 length: 16 amino acids. With 2 bases clipped from V and 0 bases from J, the junction kept 5 bases outside the gene matches.

Notes on this clone: One end of the junction is discordant with germline, which a read error may explain. At the DNA level, this CDR3 is encoded by other sequences in the same sample as well. This chain connects TRBV2 to TRBJ2-7; 9 bases match TRBD1. Germline lookup yields CDR1 SNHLY and CDR2 FYNNEI. This CDR3 comprises 15 residues. The DNA of the CDR3 is TGTGCCAGTAGTGTGGGGGGACAGGGCTCCTACGAGCAGTACTTC. This encodes CASSVGGQGSYEQYF.

The rearrangement links TRBV21-1 to TRBJ2-7; TRBD2 reflects the table's D call only, with no check against the DNA. TRBV21-1 is assigned pseudogene status. The length of the CDR3 is 17 residues. The CDR3 loop is CASSKEIWTGPPYEQYF. The CDR3 DNA follows: TGTGCCAGCAGCAAAGAAATTTGGACTGGCCCCCCCTACGAGCAGTACTTC.

The V and J genes are TRBV5-1 and TRBJ1-1, with a possible D match to TRBD1 (6 bases). V dropped 2 bases and J dropped 5 bases, with 7 bases sitting between them. CDR1 and CDR2 from the germline V gene are SGHRS and YFSETQ. This CDR3 contains 12 residues. CDR3 nucleotide sequence: TGCGCCAGCAGCTTAGGACAGACTGAAGCTTTCTTT. Translated, it gives CASSLGQTEAFF.

This clone was found once. Given the absence of the conserved phenylalanine or tryptophan at the CDR3 end, a read error is likely. The chain links TRBV6-1 to TRBJ1-2; D might be TRBD1 (5 bases). CDR1 is MNHNS, CDR2 SASEGT, per germline. Trimming stripped 0 bases from V and 1 base from J, with 6 bases between. The CDR3 covers 14 residues. CDR3 protein: CASSEAGRNYGYTL. CDR3 in DNA: TGTGCCAGCAGTGAAGCGGGGCGTAACTATGGCTACACCCTC.

This clone was counted only a few times. The chain employs TRBV6-6 and TRBJ1-3; no reliable D call. V lost 7 bases, J lost 0 bases, and 16 bases lay in between. Per germline, CDR1 MNHNY and CDR2 SVGAGI (reference sequence). The CDR3 is made up of 16 amino acids. CDR3 residues: CASTLGRSYSGNTIYF. The CDR3 DNA is TGTGCCAGCACCCTAGGGCGCAGTTACTCTGGAAACACCATATATTTT.

The chain is built from TRBV5-1 and TRBJ2-3; D is unclear. This CDR3 has 14 amino acids. Germline values: CDR1 SGHRS, CDR2 YFSETQ. Trimming left V 1 base short and J 0 bases short, with 6 bases between. Written as DNA, the CDR3 is TGCGCCAGCAGCTTGCGGCGTAGCACAGATACGCAGTATTTT. Its protein is CASSLRRSTDTQYF.

This chain connects TRBV9 to TRBJ1-6; weak D call: TRBD1 (6 bases). The CDR3 extends over 14 amino acids. Trimming shortened V by 4 bases and J by 7 bases, and 12 bases separated the two germline ends. Germline loops: CDR1 SGDLS, CDR2 YYNGEE. CDR3 DNA sequence: TGTGCCAGCAGCCCCACAGGGTCAAATTCACCCCTCCACTTT. Amino acid sequence: CASSPTGSNSPLHF.

This clone was picked up one time. This rearrangement joins TRBV6-5 to TRBJ2-2; D possibly corresponds to TRBD1 (6 bases). Germline V gives CDR1 MNHEY, CDR2 SVGAGI. The length of the CDR3 is 15 residues. V lost 3 bases and J 2 bases, leaving 10 bases between the germline ends. CDR3 region: CASSYMGQNTGELFF. The DNA for the CDR3 is TGTGCCAGCAGTTATATGGGACAAAACACCGGGGAGCTGTTTTTT.

The chain links TRBV28 to TRBJ1-2; the D is unclear. The CDR3 extends over 12 amino acids. The germline gives CDR1 MDHEN, CDR2 SYDVKM. V gave up 5 bases and J gave up 0 bases, with 4 bases separating them. The CDR3 reads CASSKANYGYTF. The DNA of the CDR3 is TGTGCCAGCAGTAAAGCTAACTATGGCTACACCTTC.

This chain links TRBV18 with TRBJ2-7; 10 nucleotides match TRBD2. Germline CDR1 KGHSH, CDR2 LQKENI. CDR3 length: 15 amino acids. The V segment lost 3 bases and the J segment 6 bases; nucleotides outside the gene matches: 8. The CDR3 loop is CASSPKAGGPTEQYF. CDR3 sequence (DNA): TGTGCCAGCTCACCGAAAGCGGGAGGGCCTACCGAGCAGTACTTC.

This rearrangement joins TRBV9 to TRBJ1-6, with D unclear. This CDR3 has 16 amino acids. From germline, CDR1 is SGDLS and CDR2 YYNGEE. The V and J ends lost 0 bases and 6 bases respectively, with 13 bases between them. CDR3 sequence: CASSVGVPGGNSPLHF. Here the CDR3 DNA reads TGTGCCAGCAGCGTAGGTGTTCCGGGTGGTAATTCACCCCTCCACTTT.

The rearrangement joins TRBV25-1 to TRBJ1-2; no clear D gene. Germline CDR1 MGHDK, CDR2 SYGVNS. The CDR3 sequence is 11 residues long. The ends were cut back, 4 bases at V and 4 bases at J, with 4 bases in the middle. This CDR3 is CASSVAYGYTF. In DNA, the CDR3 is TGTGCCAGCAGTGTGGCCTATGGCTACACCTTC.

The chain couples TRBV29-1 to TRBJ2-7; D may correspond to TRBD1 or TRBD2 (5 bases each). This CDR3 spans 12 amino acids. Germline CDR1 SQVTM, CDR2 ANQGSEA. V shed 6 bases and J shed 5 bases, with 14 bases lying between them. The CDR3 nucleotides are TGCAGCGTGAGGGACCTTCGAGACGAGCAGTACTTC. Translated, it gives CSVRDLRDEQYF.